This TCR beta chain comes out of a study of response to subunit inactivated influenza vaccine. Trimming took off 6 bases at V and 5 bases at J, with 11 bases between the two ends. Germline values: CDR1 SNHLY, CDR2 FYNNEI. This CDR3 spans 13 amino acids. TCRdb fed the RT-PCR reads into MiXCR, producing one record per CDR3 protein. The table has around 760,000 distinct CDR3 sequences, roughly 14% seen once. Overall study findings and caveats: The study's authors posited that every seasonal influenza vaccination enlists few new T cells.

At least ten counts were recorded for this clonotype. Antigen specificity is unknown. V and J are TRBV2 and TRBJ2-1; D not resolved. The receptor's source is a man in his forties or fifties who received an inactivated influenza vaccine. The specimen comprised PBMCs from blood, sampled 14 to 15 days before vaccination. The CDR3 spells CASSASRDNEQFF. The CDR3 DNA reads TGTGCCAGCAGCGCCTCTAGGGACAATGAGCAGTTCTTC.